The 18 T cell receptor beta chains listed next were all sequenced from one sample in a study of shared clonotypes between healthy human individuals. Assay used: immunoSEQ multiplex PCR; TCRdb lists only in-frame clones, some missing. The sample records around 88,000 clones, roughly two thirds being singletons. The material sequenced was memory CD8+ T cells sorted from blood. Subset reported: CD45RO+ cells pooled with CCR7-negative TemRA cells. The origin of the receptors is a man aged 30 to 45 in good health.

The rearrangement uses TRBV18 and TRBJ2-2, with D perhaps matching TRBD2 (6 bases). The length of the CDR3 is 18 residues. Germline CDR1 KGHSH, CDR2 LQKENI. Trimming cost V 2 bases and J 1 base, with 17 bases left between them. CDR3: CASSPLRSGTQNTGELFF. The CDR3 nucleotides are TGTGCCAGCTCACCATTAAGGTCCGGGACTCAGAACACCGGGGAGCTGTTTTTT.

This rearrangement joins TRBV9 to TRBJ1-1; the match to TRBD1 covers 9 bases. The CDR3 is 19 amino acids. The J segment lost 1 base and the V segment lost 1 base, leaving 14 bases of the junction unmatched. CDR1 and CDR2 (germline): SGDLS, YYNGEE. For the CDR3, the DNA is TGTGCCAGCAGCGTATTCGTCTGGACCGGACAGGGGCCGAACACTGAAGCTTTCTTT. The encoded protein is CASSVFVWTGQGPNTEAFF.

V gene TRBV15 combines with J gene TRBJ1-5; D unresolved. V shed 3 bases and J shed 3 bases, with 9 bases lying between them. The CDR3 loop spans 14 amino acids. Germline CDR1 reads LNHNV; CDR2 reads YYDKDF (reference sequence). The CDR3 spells CATSRGRVNQPQHF. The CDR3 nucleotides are TGTGCCACCAGCAGGGGCCGCGTCAATCAGCCCCAGCATTTT.

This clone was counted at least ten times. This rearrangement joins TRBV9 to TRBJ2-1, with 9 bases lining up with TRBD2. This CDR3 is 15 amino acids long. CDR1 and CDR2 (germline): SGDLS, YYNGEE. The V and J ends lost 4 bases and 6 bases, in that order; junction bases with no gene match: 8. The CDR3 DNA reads TGTGCCAGCAGCACGGGCGGTAGCGGGAGCAATGAGCAGTTCTTC. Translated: CASSTGGSGSNEQFF.

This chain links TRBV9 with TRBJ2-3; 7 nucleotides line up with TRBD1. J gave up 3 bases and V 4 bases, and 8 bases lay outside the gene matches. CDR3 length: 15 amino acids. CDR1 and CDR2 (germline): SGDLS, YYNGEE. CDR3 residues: CASSITGAWTDTQYF. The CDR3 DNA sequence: TGTGCCAGCAGCATCACAGGGGCGTGGACAGATACGCAGTATTTT.

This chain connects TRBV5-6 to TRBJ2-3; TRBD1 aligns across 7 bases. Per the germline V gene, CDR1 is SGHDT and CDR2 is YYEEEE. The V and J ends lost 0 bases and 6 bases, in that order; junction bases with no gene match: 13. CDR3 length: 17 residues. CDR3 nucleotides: TGTGCCAGCAGCTTGGGGACAGGAATGGCGCGTCTGGATACGCAGTATTTT. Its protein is CASSLGTGMARLDTQYF.

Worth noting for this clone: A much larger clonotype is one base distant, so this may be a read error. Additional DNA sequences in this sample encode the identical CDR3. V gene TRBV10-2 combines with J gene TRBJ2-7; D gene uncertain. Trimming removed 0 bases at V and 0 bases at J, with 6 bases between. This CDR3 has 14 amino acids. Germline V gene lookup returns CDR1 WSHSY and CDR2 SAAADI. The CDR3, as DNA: TGCGCCAGCAGTGAGTCGGGAAGCTCCTACGAGCAGTACTTC. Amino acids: CASSESGSSYEQYF.

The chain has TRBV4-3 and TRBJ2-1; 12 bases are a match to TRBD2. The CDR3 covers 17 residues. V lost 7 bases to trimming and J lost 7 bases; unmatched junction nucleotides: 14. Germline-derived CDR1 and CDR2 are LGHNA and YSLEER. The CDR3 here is CASTRDASGRGRNEQFF. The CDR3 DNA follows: TGCGCCAGCACCCGGGACGCTAGCGGGAGGGGAAGGAATGAGCAGTTCTTC.

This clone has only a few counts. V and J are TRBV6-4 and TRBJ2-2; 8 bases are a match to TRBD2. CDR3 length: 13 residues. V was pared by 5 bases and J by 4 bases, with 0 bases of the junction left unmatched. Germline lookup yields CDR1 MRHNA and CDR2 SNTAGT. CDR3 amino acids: CASSSGSTGELFF. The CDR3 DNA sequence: TGTGCCAGCAGTAGCGGGAGCACCGGGGAGCTGTTTTTT.

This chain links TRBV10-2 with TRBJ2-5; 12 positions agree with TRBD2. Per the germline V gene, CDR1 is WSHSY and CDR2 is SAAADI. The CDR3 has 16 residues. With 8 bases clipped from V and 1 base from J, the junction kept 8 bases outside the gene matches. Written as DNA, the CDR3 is TGCGCCAGCGGACGAGGACTAGCGGGAACCCAAGAGACCCAGTACTTC. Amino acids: CASGRGLAGTQETQYF.

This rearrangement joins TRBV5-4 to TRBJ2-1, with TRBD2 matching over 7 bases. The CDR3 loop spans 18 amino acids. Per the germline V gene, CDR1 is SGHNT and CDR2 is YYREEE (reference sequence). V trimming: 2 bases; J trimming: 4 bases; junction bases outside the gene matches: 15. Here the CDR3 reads CASSFGGGRGRGYNEQFF. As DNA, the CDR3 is TGTGCCAGCAGCTTCGGCGGGGGTCGAGGGAGAGGATACAATGAGCAGTTCTTC.

The CDR3 protein is CASSVRVYEQYF. CDR3 in DNA: TGTGCCAGCAGTGTCAGGGTTTACGAGCAGTACTTC. The rearrangement links TRBV6-1 to TRBJ2-7; a weak D match, TRBD1 (5 bases). The germline V gene encodes CDR1 MNHNS and CDR2 SASEGT. The V end lost 4 bases, the J end lost 4 bases, and 8 bases lay between the germline ends. The CDR3 totals 12 residues.

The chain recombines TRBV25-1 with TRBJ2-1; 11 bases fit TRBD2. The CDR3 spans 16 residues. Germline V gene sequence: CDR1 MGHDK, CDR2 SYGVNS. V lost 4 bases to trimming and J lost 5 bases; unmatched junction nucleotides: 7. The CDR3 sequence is CASSGLAGGMDNEQFF. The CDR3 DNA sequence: TGTGCCAGCAGTGGGCTAGCGGGAGGAATGGACAATGAGCAGTTCTTC.

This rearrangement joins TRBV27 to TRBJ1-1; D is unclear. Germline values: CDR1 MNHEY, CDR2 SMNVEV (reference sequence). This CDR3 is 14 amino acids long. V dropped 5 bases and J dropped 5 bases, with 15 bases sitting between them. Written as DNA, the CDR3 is TGTGCCAGCAGTCTACACGGGCGGGAGACTGAAGCTTTCTTT. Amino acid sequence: CASSLHGRETEAFF.

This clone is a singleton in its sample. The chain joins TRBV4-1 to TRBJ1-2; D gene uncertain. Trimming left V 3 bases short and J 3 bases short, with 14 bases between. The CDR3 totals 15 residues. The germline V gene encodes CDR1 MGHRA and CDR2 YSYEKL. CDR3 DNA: TGCGCCAGCAGCCAGGTCATAACAGAACACTATGGCTACACCTTC. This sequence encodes CASSQVITEHYGYTF.

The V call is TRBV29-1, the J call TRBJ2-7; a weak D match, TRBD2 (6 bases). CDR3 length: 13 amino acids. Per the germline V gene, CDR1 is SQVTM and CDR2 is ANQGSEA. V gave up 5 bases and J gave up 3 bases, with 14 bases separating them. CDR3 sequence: CSVRIAGFYEQYF. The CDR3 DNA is TGCAGCGTTAGGATCGCGGGATTCTACGAGCAGTACTTC.

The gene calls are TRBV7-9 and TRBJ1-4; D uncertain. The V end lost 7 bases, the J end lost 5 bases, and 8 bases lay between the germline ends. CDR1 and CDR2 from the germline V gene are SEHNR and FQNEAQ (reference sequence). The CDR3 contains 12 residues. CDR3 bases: TGTGCCAGCACACAGAAGAATGAAAAACTGTTTTTT. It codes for CASTQKNEKLFF.

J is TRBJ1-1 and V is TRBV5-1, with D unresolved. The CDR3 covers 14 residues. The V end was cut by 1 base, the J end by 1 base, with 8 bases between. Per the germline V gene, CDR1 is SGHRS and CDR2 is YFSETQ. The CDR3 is CASSLLSGNTEAFF. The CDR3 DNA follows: TGCGCCAGCAGCTTGTTAAGTGGGAACACTGAAGCTTTCTTT.